The 32 T cell receptor beta chains below come from one sample, sequenced in a study of beta chain features in type 1 diabetes. The study reverse transcribed the entire isolated RNA, so it sequenced expressed TCRB transcripts. Only in-frame clones appear in the TCRdb table, and some are missing; sequencing was by immunoSEQ multiplex PCR. The table records around 150,000 clones, 6% to 7.5% of them present only once. The material sequenced was central memory CD4+ T cells from blood. The source is a woman in her twenties or thirties in good health.

This clone was observed a handful of times. In nucleotides, the CDR3 is TGTGCCATCAGTCCCACGGGGGGGGCCAAAAACATTCAGTACTTC. Amino acid sequence: CAISPTGGAKNIQYF. The chain carries TRBV10-3 and TRBJ2-4; 8 bases align to TRBD2. The CDR3 runs 15 residues. V trimming: 5 bases; J trimming: 1 base; junction bases outside the gene matches: 4. Per the germline V gene, CDR1 is ENHRY and CDR2 is SYGVKD.

CDR3 sequence: CASRDRGANTEAFF. For the CDR3, the DNA is TGTGCCAGCAGGGACAGGGGGGCGAACACTGAAGCTTTCTTT. V usage is TRBV6-1 and J usage is TRBJ1-1, with 10 bases identical to TRBD1. CDR1 is MNHNS and CDR2 is SASEGT in the germline V gene. CDR3 length: 14 residues. With 6 bases clipped from V and 1 base from J, the junction kept 2 bases outside the gene matches.

This clone occurred a few times. This rearrangement joins TRBV7-8 to TRBJ1-2; 8 bases align to TRBD1. The CDR3 spans 16 residues. The ends lost 1 base at V and 4 bases at J; junction bases unmatched: 8. Germline lookup yields CDR1 SGHVS and CDR2 FQNEAQ. The chain's CDR3 is CASSLVGGQESYGYTF. The CDR3 DNA follows: TGTGCCAGCAGCTTAGTTGGGGGACAGGAAAGCTATGGCTACACCTTC.

The table lists this clone with a few counts. CDR3 loop: CASSLGGTAAYEQYF. Written as DNA, the CDR3 is TGTGCCAGCAGCTTAGGTGGAACAGCAGCCTACGAGCAGTACTTC. The chain employs TRBV7-9 and TRBJ2-7; the D is unclear. Per germline, CDR1 SEHNR and CDR2 FQNEAQ (reference sequence). V lost 1 base to trimming and J lost 2 bases, with 12 bases between them. CDR3 length: 15 residues.

This clone came up a few times. V and J are TRBV7-2 and TRBJ2-7; 10 bases map to TRBD1. The ends lost 6 bases at V and 6 bases at J; junction bases unmatched: 8. The germline CDR1 and CDR2 sequences are SGHTA and FQGNSA. CDR3 length: 14 residues. CDR3 coding DNA: TGTGCCAGCAGAACCGGGACAGGGGCTTCCGAGCAGTACTTC. This gives the protein CASRTGTGASEQYF.

This clone was found a few times. This chain uses TRBV7-2 with TRBJ2-1, with 7 bases that match TRBD2. The CDR3 runs 16 residues. Germline trimming cut 3 bases from V and 8 bases from J; bases unmatched to any gene: 13. Germline CDR1 SGHTA, CDR2 FQGNSA. The CDR3 nucleotides are TGTGCCAGCAGCTTCCGGGACTACCTGATGTTGCATGAGCAGTTCTTC. Protein sequence: CASSFRDYLMLHEQFF.

This clone was counted between two and nine times. The chain uses TRBV25-1 and TRBJ1-4; D is unclear. The CDR3 loop spans 14 amino acids. V lost 8 bases to trimming and J lost 3 bases, with 13 bases between them. The germline gives CDR1 MGHDK, CDR2 SYGVNS. The CDR3 loop reads CASSPRRSNEKLFF. CDR3 DNA sequence: TGTGCCAGCTCTCCGCGGAGGTCTAATGAAAAACTGTTTTTT.

The chain links TRBV6-4 to TRBJ2-1; unclear D gene. This CDR3 has 13 amino acids. V was cut by 0 bases and J by 13 bases, with 13 bases left in between. Germline values: CDR1 MRHNA, CDR2 SNTAGT. CDR3 in amino acids: CASSDSIWRPQFF. CDR3 bases: TGTGCCAGCAGTGACTCGATATGGCGGCCTCAGTTCTTC.

There are a few counts of this clone. The chain uses TRBV4-3 and TRBJ1-5; TRBD1 matches at 8 bases. The CDR3 is 13 residues long. Trimming removed 3 bases from V and 8 bases from J; junction bases left unmatched: 3. Per the germline V gene, CDR1 is LGHNA and CDR2 is YSLEER. CDR3 region: CASSQGTGKPQHF. CDR3 sequence (DNA): TGCGCCAGCAGCCAGGGGACAGGCAAGCCCCAGCATTTT.

The chain joins TRBV4-2 to TRBJ2-3; the D gene is possibly TRBD2 (6 bases). The V and J ends lost 3 bases and 3 bases respectively, with 19 bases between them. There are 17 residues in the CDR3. From germline, CDR1 is LGHNA and CDR2 YNFKEQ. CDR3 coding DNA: TGTGCCAGCAGCCACGACGGGGCGGGGACTTTAACAGATACGCAGTATTTT. It encodes CASSHDGAGTLTDTQYF.

This clone was seen more than once but under ten times. The CDR3 loop is CASSPDQGREKLFF. CDR3 DNA: TGTGCCAGCAGCCCAGACCAGGGGCGTGAAAAACTGTTTTTT. The V call is TRBV11-2, the J call TRBJ1-4; the D gene is possibly TRBD1 (6 bases). The V and J ends lost 5 bases and 7 bases respectively, with 14 bases between them. CDR3 length: 14 amino acids. Germline V gene lookup returns CDR1 SGHAT and CDR2 FQNNGV.

The rearrangement links TRBV21-1 to TRBJ2-3; the D call TRBD2 from the table was never checked on the DNA. TRBV21-1 is recorded as a pseudogene. CDR3 length: 18 residues. CDR3 nucleotides: TGTGCCAGCAGCAAAGCGGTATTTTGCGGGAGAGTTTTAGATACGCAGTATTTT. Its translation: CASSKAVFCGRVLDTQYF.

The table lists this clone with a few counts. The chain combines TRBV13 with TRBJ2-1, with 9 nucleotides matching TRBD2. Trimming at V came to 4 bases and at J to 4 bases, leaving 8 bases not matched to a gene. The CDR3 is 16 amino acids. CDR1 is PRHDT and CDR2 is FYEKMQ in the germline V gene (reference sequence). CDR3 protein: CASSSLAGVKYNEQFF. The CDR3 DNA is TGTGCCAGCAGCTCCTTAGCGGGAGTTAAGTACAATGAGCAGTTCTTC.

This clone was counted a few times. The chain has TRBV7-2 and TRBJ1-1, with a tentative D call TRBD1 (6 bases). The CDR3 is made up of 14 amino acids. The germline CDR1 and CDR2 sequences are SGHTA and FQGNSA. V was pared by 6 bases and J by 5 bases, with 16 bases between. This CDR3 reads CASRTATGETEAFF. CDR3 DNA sequence: TGTGCCAGCAGGACTGCGACAGGTGAGACTGAAGCTTTCTTT.

This clone appeared a few times. The chain is built from TRBV11-2 and TRBJ2-7; 7 bases line up with TRBD2. This CDR3 contains 14 residues. With 0 bases clipped from V and 2 bases from J, the junction kept 1 base outside the gene matches. The germline gives CDR1 SGHAT, CDR2 FQNNGV. The CDR3 DNA sequence: TGTGCCAGCAGCTTAGATGGACTAGCCTACGAGCAGTACTTC. This gives the protein CASSLDGLAYEQYF.

The chain links TRBV2 to TRBJ2-7; TRBD1 matches 7 bases. J gave up 1 base and V 4 bases, and 4 bases lay outside the gene matches. The CDR3 runs to 14 residues. The germline CDR1 and CDR2 sequences are SNHLY and FYNNEI. The CDR3 coding sequence is TGTGCCAGCAGTGGACAGGGTTGGTCCTACGAGCAGTACTTC. Its translation: CASSGQGWSYEQYF.

The chain couples TRBV5-1 to TRBJ1-5; maybe TRBD1 (5 bases). CDR1 SGHRS and CDR2 YFSETQ come from the germline V gene. The germline V and J ends were trimmed by 4 bases and 1 base, with 18 bases remaining between them. The CDR3 runs to 17 residues. CDR3: CASSPGGGAGSNQPQHF. The CDR3 coding sequence is TGCGCCAGCAGCCCCGGCGGAGGGGCCGGGAGCAATCAGCCCCAGCATTTT.

This sequence joins TRBV19 and TRBJ2-2, with TRBD2 matching 10 bases. The CDR3 is made up of 15 amino acids. J lost 5 bases, V lost 5 bases, and 5 bases had no gene match. CDR1 and CDR2 (germline): LNHDA, SQIVND (reference sequence). The CDR3 reads CASSPLAGVTGELFF. The CDR3 DNA follows: TGTGCCAGTAGTCCGCTAGCGGGAGTTACCGGGGAGCTGTTTTTT.

In this sample, this clone turned up a few times. This chain links TRBV2 with TRBJ1-2, with D possibly TRBD1 on 6 matching bases. This CDR3 is built from 14 residues. V lost 6 bases, J lost 0 bases, and 11 bases lay in between. Germline values: CDR1 SNHLY, CDR2 FYNNEI. The CDR3 sequence: CASSTQGANYGYTF. Here the CDR3 DNA reads TGTGCCAGCAGCACACAGGGAGCTAACTATGGCTACACCTTC.

This clone turned up a few times. The J gene is TRBJ2-7, the V gene TRBV4-2; TRBD2 matches at 13 bases. V was pared by 3 bases and J by 5 bases, with 7 bases of the junction left unmatched. This CDR3 region has 16 residues. Germline V CDR1 and CDR2: LGHNA, YNFKEQ. This chain's CDR3 is CASSQAGTSGMNEQYF. CDR3 nucleotides: TGTGCCAGCAGCCAGGCAGGGACTAGCGGGATGAACGAGCAGTACTTC.

The V gene is TRBV7-3, the J gene TRBJ2-3; D perhaps matches TRBD1 (6 bases). The CDR3 is 15 amino acids. Trimming removed 5 bases from V and 1 base from J, with 13 bases in between. Per germline, CDR1 SGHTA and CDR2 FQGTGA. CDR3 in DNA: TGTGCCAGCAGCCCCGCGCAGGGGCGCACAGATACGCAGTATTTT. Protein product: CASSPAQGRTDTQYF.

In its sample, this clone was seen a few times. The chain has TRBV15 and TRBJ1-5, with 8 positions matching TRBD1. CDR3 length equals 16 residues. V shed 3 bases, J shed 2 bases, and the junction held 6 bases outside the gene matches. Per germline, CDR1 LNHNV and CDR2 YYDKDF (reference sequence). In DNA form, the CDR3 reads TGTGCCACCAGCAGGGAGACAGGGGCGGGCAATCAGCCCCAGCATTTT. Encoded protein: CATSRETGAGNQPQHF.

The table lists this clone with a few counts. J is TRBJ1-1 and V is TRBV5-1; D unclear. Trimming pared 0 bases from V and 1 base from J, leaving 13 bases between. The CDR3 extends over 16 amino acids. CDR1 and CDR2 from the germline V gene are SGHRS and YFSETQ. CDR3 in DNA: TGCGCCAGCAGCTTGGTGGGCGGGGAGAAGAACACTGAAGCTTTCTTT. Protein product: CASSLVGGEKNTEAFF.

This clone was observed a few times. The rearrangement joins TRBV15 to TRBJ1-1; D is ambiguous. CDR1 is LNHNV and CDR2 is YYDKDF in the germline V gene (reference sequence). The CDR3 loop spans 12 amino acids. With 1 base removed from V and 7 bases from J, the gap between germline ends came to 7 bases. The CDR3 loop is CATSRGPDEAFF. The CDR3 nucleotides read TGTGCCACCAGCAGAGGGCCAGATGAAGCTTTCTTT.

The chain combines TRBV7-9 with TRBJ2-7; D is uncertain. The CDR3 sequence is 12 residues long. Germline loops: CDR1 SEHNR, CDR2 FQNEAQ (reference sequence). V was clipped by 2 bases and J by 2 bases, with 4 bases between them. This CDR3 reads CASSLQTYEQYF. CDR3 in DNA: TGTGCCAGCAGCTTACAGACCTACGAGCAGTACTTC. The full variable domain, rest sourced from reference TRBV7-9 and TRBJ2-7, is DTGVSQNPRHKITKRGQNVTFRCDPISEHNRLYWYRQTLGQGPEFLTYFQNEAQLEKSRLLSDRFSAERPKGSFSTLEIQRTEQGDSAMYLCASSLQTYEQYFGPGTRLTVT.

This clone appeared a few times. Distinct nucleotide sequences in the sample also encode this CDR3. J is TRBJ2-3 and V is TRBV7-3; D not certain. The CDR3 sequence is 12 residues long. Germline assignment: CDR1 SGHTA and CDR2 FQGTGA. The V end was cut by 2 bases, the J end by 3 bases, with 3 bases between. CDR3 residues: CASSLSTDTQYF. CDR3 bases: TGTGCCAGCAGCTTATCTACAGATACGCAGTATTTT.

This clone was observed a handful of times. The J gene is TRBJ2-2, the V gene TRBV14; maybe TRBD1 (6 bases). Germline V gives CDR1 SGHDN, CDR2 FVKESK. This CDR3 contains 13 residues. Trimming took 7 bases from V and 8 from J, leaving 14 bases between them. The CDR3 is CASKGQSFGELFF. The CDR3 DNA sequence: TGTGCCAGCAAGGGACAAAGTTTTGGGGAGCTGTTTTTT.

This clone was observed a few times. V and J are TRBV7-9 and TRBJ2-3, with TRBD2 matching 9 bases. With 3 bases clipped from V and 3 bases from J, the junction kept 4 bases outside the gene matches. The CDR3 is 15 amino acids. In germline, CDR1 is SEHNR, CDR2 FQNEAQ (reference sequence). CDR3 residues: CASSFLAGLTDTQYF. CDR3 in DNA: TGTGCCAGCAGCTTTCTAGCGGGGTTAACAGATACGCAGTATTTT.

The chain joins TRBV5-1 to TRBJ2-1; D perhaps matches TRBD2 (6 bases). The CDR3 totals 14 residues. V was trimmed by 4 bases and J by 5 bases, leaving 13 bases between them. Germline V gives CDR1 SGHRS, CDR2 YFSETQ. This CDR3 reads CASSEGTGDNEQFF. CDR3 bases: TGCGCCAGCAGCGAAGGGACGGGAGACAATGAGCAGTTCTTC.

This clone was observed a handful of times. This chain connects TRBV7-9 to TRBJ2-7, with TRBD2 as a possible D gene (6 bases). The CDR3 is made up of 15 amino acids. Between the trimmed V and J ends, which lost 3 bases and 1 base, there was a span of 13 bases. Looked up from germline, CDR1 is SEHNR and CDR2 is FQNEAQ (reference sequence). CDR3 loop: CASSLAGGMSYEQYF. DNA for the CDR3: TGTGCCAGCAGCTTGGCAGGCGGGATGTCCTACGAGCAGTACTTC.

This clone was recorded a few times. At one boundary the junction diverges from the germline segment, which might be a read error. CDR3 loop: CAISGTGGEGYNEQFF. CDR3 DNA sequence: TGTGCCATCAGTGGCACAGGGGGCGAGGGCTACAATGAGCAGTTCTTC. The rearrangement links TRBV6-1 to TRBJ2-1; 9 nucleotides align to TRBD1. The CDR3 runs 16 residues. CDR1 and CDR2 from the germline V gene are MNHNS and SASEGT.

This chain uses TRBV7-3 with TRBJ2-1; the D gene is possibly TRBD2 (5 bases). In germline, CDR1 is SGHTA, CDR2 FQGTGA. Between the trimmed V and J ends, which lost 5 bases and 3 bases, there was a span of 8 bases. The CDR3 spans 13 residues. The CDR3 region is CASSTDYYNEQFF. The CDR3 DNA sequence: TGTGCCAGCAGCACCGACTACTACAATGAGCAGTTCTTC. Combining the CDR3 with reference TRBV7-3 and TRBJ2-1 gives the whole variable domain GAGVSQTPSNKVTEKGKYVELRCDPISGHTALYWYRQSLGQGPEFLIYFQGTGAADDSGLPNDRFFAVRPEGSVSTLKIQRTERGDSAVYLCASSTDYYNEQFFGPGTRLTVL.